These T cell receptor beta chains were read from a single sample in a study of patients and donors after allogeneic stem cell transplantation. TCRdb reprocessed the RT-PCR reads via MiXCR and lists one record per CDR3 protein. The sample holds 800,000 to 1,000,000 distinct CDR3 sequences, more than 15% seen once. The sample consisted of blood, either unsorted or a sorted T cell fraction (not recorded which). The source is a human donor who was either an allogeneic HSCT recipient or a stem cell or donor lymphocyte infusion donor (not recorded which). It is not recorded whose cells these are; they may come from a transplant donor. Both conserved end residues are part of each CDR3. The order of the fields is J gene, D gene, V gene, clone size, CDR3 DNA, CDR3 protein. The D gene is left open where the match is weak. Clone size, where shown, is once, few, many, or a class for clones that have expanded.

J: TRBJ1-3
D: .
V: TRBV12-3/TRBV12-4
size: many
DNA: TGTGCCAGCACCCACCTTGCCGGGGCTGGAAACACCATATATTTT
CDR3: CASTHLAGAGNTIYF

J: TRBJ1-1
D: .
V: TRBV9
size: few
DNA: TGTGCCAGCAGCCCCGGCCCAGTGAACACTGAAGCTTTCTTT
CDR3: CASSPGPVNTEAFF

J: TRBJ2-3
D: .
V: TRBV5-1
size: few
DNA: TGCGCCAGCAGCCTGACCAGAAACACAGATACGCAGTATTTT
CDR3: CASSLTRNTDTQYF

J: TRBJ2-3
D: TRBD1
V: TRBV7-2
size: .
DNA: TGTGCCAGCAGCGCCGGGACAGGGGTAACAGATACGCAGTATTTT
CDR3: CASSAGTGVTDTQYF

J: TRBJ1-4
D: TRBD1
V: TRBV5-1
size: .
DNA: TGCGCCAGCAGCGGACAGGGGAAAAGTGAAAAACTGTTTTTT
CDR3: CASSGQGKSEKLFF

J: TRBJ2-6
D: .
V: TRBV7-2
size: .
DNA: TGTGCCAGCAGCTTAGCGCTAGGGCCTGGGGCCAACGTCCTGACTTTC
CDR3: CASSLALGPGANVLTF

J: TRBJ2-1
D: TRBD2
V: TRBV27
size: few
DNA: TGTGCCAGCAGTTTACGGCGGGAGAGGTATGAGCAGTTCTTC
CDR3: CASSLRRERYEQFF

J: TRBJ1-2
D: TRBD1
V: TRBV11-2
size: .
DNA: TGTGCCAGCAGCCCCCTCGAGGACAGGGCGGGCTACACCTTC
CDR3: CASSPLEDRAGYTF

J: TRBJ1-1
D: TRBD1
V: TRBV5-1
size: many
DNA: TGCGCCAGCAGCTCCCGGGACAGGGGGAACACTGAAGCTTTCTTT
CDR3: CASSSRDRGNTEAFF

J: TRBJ2-1
D: .
V: TRBV29-1
size: few
DNA: TGCAGCGTTACGGGGGCTCATGAGCAGTTCTTC
CDR3: CSVTGAHEQFF

J: TRBJ1-2
D: .
V: TRBV5-1
size: .
DNA: TGCGCCAGCAGCTTGGCCGTATTGAGTTCGGATGGCTACACCTTC
CDR3: CASSLAVLSSDGYTF

J: TRBJ2-7
D: .
V: TRBV15
size: few
DNA: TGTGCCACCAGCAGAGATAAGGGACTTACCTACGAGCAGTACTTC
CDR3: CATSRDKGLTYEQYF

J: TRBJ2-4
D: TRBD2
V: TRBV3-1
size: .
DNA: TGTGCCAGCAGCCAAGAGGGGAGGGATCAGGGCCGGGCCCAAGTAGCCAAAAACATTCAGTACTTC
CDR3: CASSQEGRDQGRAQVAKNIQYF

J: TRBJ1-4
D: .
V: TRBV20-1
size: .
DNA: TGCAGTGCTAGAAATCCCTTGTTGCGTGCAACTAATGAAAAACTGTTTTTT
CDR3: CSARNPLLRATNEKLFF

J: TRBJ2-2
D: TRBD1
V: TRBV12-3/TRBV12-4
size: few
DNA: TGTGCCAGCAGTCTGGGGACAGGGATGACCGGGGAGCTGTTTTTT
CDR3: CASSLGTGMTGELFF

J: TRBJ1-3
D: .
V: TRBV2
size: .
DNA: TGTGCCAGCAGAGAGGGCTCTGGAAACACCATATATTTT
CDR3: CASREGSGNTIYF

J: TRBJ1-6
D: .
V: TRBV25-1
size: .
DNA: TGTGCCAGCAGCCTAGGCGACGGAAGCAAAGATAATTCACCCCTCCACTTT
CDR3: CASSLGDGSKDNSPLHF

J: TRBJ1-2
D: .
V: TRBV7-2
size: few
DNA: TGTGCCAGCAGCACAGGACAGATCTATGGCTACACCTTC
CDR3: CASSTGQIYGYTF

J: TRBJ1-1
D: .
V: TRBV20-1
size: many
DNA: TGCAGTGCTAGAGAAGTAATGGGGAGAACTGAAGCTTTCTTT
CDR3: CSAREVMGRTEAFF

J: TRBJ1-1
D: .
V: TRBV6-5
size: .
DNA: TGTGCCAGCAGTTACCCGACATTGAACACTGAAGCTTTCTTT
CDR3: CASSYPTLNTEAFF

J: TRBJ1-5
D: .
V: TRBV12-3/TRBV12-4
size: many
DNA: TGTGCCAGCAGTTTAAACTCCGGGAATCAGCCCCAGCATTTT
CDR3: CASSLNSGNQPQHF

J: TRBJ2-7
D: .
V: TRBV3-1
size: many
DNA: TGTGCCAGCAGCCTTAACCGCGGTTTTGGCTACGAGCAGTACTTC
CDR3: CASSLNRGFGYEQYF

J: TRBJ2-1
D: .
V: TRBV29-1
size: .
DNA: TGCAGTGAAAAGAGTGGGAGGCATGAGCAGTTCTTC
CDR3: CSEKSGRHEQFF

J: TRBJ1-1
D: .
V: TRBV20-1
size: few
DNA: TGCAGTGCTAGAGCCGGGACAAAGATCAACACTGAAGCTTTCTTT
CDR3: CSARAGTKINTEAFF

J: TRBJ1-1
D: TRBD1
V: TRBV9
size: .
DNA: TGTGCCAGCAGCGCCTGGGGACAGGGGAATACTGAAGCTTTCTTT
CDR3: CASSAWGQGNTEAFF

J: TRBJ2-7
D: .
V: TRBV5-1
size: .
DNA: TGCGCCAGCAGAGGGGGACTCCTATTCTACGAGCAGTACTTC
CDR3: CASRGGLLFYEQYF

J: TRBJ2-1
D: TRBD2
V: TRBV3-1
size: .
DNA: TGTGCCAGCAGCCCCAAGCGGACTAGCGGGATTTGGCAGTTCTTC
CDR3: CASSPKRTSGIWQFF

J: TRBJ1-6
D: .
V: TRBV6-5
size: once
DNA: TGTGCCAGCAGTTTGCGCGGGGTAAATTCACCCCTCCACTTT
CDR3: CASSLRGVNSPLHF

J: TRBJ1-6
D: .
V: TRBV21-1
size: .
DNA: TGTGCCAGCAGCAAAGATGGGCCTCGAAGCTCCTATAATTCACCCCTCCACTTT
CDR3: CASSKDGPRSSYNSPLHF

J: TRBJ2-7
D: .
V: TRBV9
size: few
DNA: TGTGCCAGCAGCGTAGGAGTTCTCTACGAGCAGTACTTC
CDR3: CASSVGVLYEQYF

J: TRBJ2-3
D: TRBD1
V: TRBV9
size: once
DNA: TGTGCCAGCAGCGTGGACCCGGGACAGTCGTTAACAGATACGCAGTATTTT
CDR3: CASSVDPGQSLTDTQYF

J: TRBJ2-1
D: TRBD2
V: TRBV7-8
size: .
DNA: TGTGCCAGCAGCCCCCGGGTGGCGGGAGGATACAATGAGCAGTTCTTC
CDR3: CASSPRVAGGYNEQFF

J: TRBJ2-7
D: .
V: TRBV4-1
size: .
DNA: TGCGCCAGCAGCCATGGAGCATGGAGGCAGGGATCCTACGAGCAGTACTTC
CDR3: CASSHGAWRQGSYEQYF

J: TRBJ2-3
D: TRBD2
V: TRBV20-1
size: few
DNA: TGCAGTGCTACTCATAGCGGGAGGGCTAGCACAGATACGCAGTATTTT
CDR3: CSATHSGRASTDTQYF

J: TRBJ2-3
D: .
V: TRBV9
size: .
DNA: TGTGCCAGCAGCGCGACATCAGATACGCAGTATTTT
CDR3: CASSATSDTQYF

J: TRBJ1-3
D: .
V: TRBV14
size: few
DNA: TGTGCCAGCAGCTTCCGGGACACGGGAAACACCATATATTTT
CDR3: CASSFRDTGNTIYF

J: TRBJ1-2
D: TRBD1
V: TRBV6-6
size: few
DNA: TGTGCCAGCAGCATACAGGGGAGCTATGGCTACACCTTC
CDR3: CASSIQGSYGYTF

J: TRBJ1-1
D: TRBD1
V: TRBV2
size: .
DNA: TGTGCCAGCAGTGCCCGGACAGGGGGAAAGGGGACTGAAGCTTTCTTT
CDR3: CASSARTGGKGTEAFF

J: TRBJ1-2
D: .
V: TRBV12-3/TRBV12-4
size: .
DNA: TGTGCCAGCAGTCCCCCCCGGGGATTTGACTATGGCTACACCTTC
CDR3: CASSPPRGFDYGYTF

J: TRBJ1-1
D: .
V: TRBV20-1
size: .
DNA: TGCAGTGCTAGACGGGACCTCCAGAACACCGAAGCTTTCTTT
CDR3: CSARRDLQNTEAFF

J: TRBJ1-1
D: TRBD1
V: TRBV7-9
size: .
DNA: TGTGCCAGCAGCTTAGGGGACAGAGAGGGAGGCACTGAAGCTTTCTTT
CDR3: CASSLGDREGGTEAFF

J: TRBJ1-5
D: .
V: TRBV20-1
size: .
DNA: TGCAGTGCCAAAACAGATAGCAATCAGCCCCAGCATTTT
CDR3: CSAKTDSNQPQHF

J: TRBJ1-6
D: TRBD1
V: TRBV20-1
size: few
DNA: TGCAGTGCACCCCGGACAGGGAATAATTCACCCCTCCACTTT
CDR3: CSAPRTGNNSPLHF

J: TRBJ2-1
D: .
V: TRBV24-1
size: .
DNA: TGTGCCACCAGTGATTTGCAGGGCCCCTCTAGTCGGAATGAGCAGTTCTTC
CDR3: CATSDLQGPSSRNEQFF

J: TRBJ2-7
D: .
V: TRBV27
size: .
DNA: TGTGCCAGCAGTTTAACCAGAATCAACTACGAGCAGTACTTC
CDR3: CASSLTRINYEQYF

J: TRBJ2-2
D: .
V: TRBV7-9
size: .
DNA: TGTGCCAGCAGAAATTCAGACACCGGGGAGCTGTTTTTT
CDR3: CASRNSDTGELFF

J: TRBJ1-2
D: .
V: TRBV4-2
size: .
DNA: TGTGCCAGCAGCCAAGCGGGAGGGCAATCTAACTATGGCTACACCTTC
CDR3: CASSQAGGQSNYGYTF

J: TRBJ1-2
D: .
V: TRBV29-1
size: few
DNA: TGCAGCGTGAAGGACAGTAACTATGGCTACACCTTC
CDR3: CSVKDSNYGYTF

J: TRBJ2-7
D: .
V: TRBV12-3/TRBV12-4
size: many
DNA: TGTGCCAGCAGTTTAGGCAGGGGATCCAACGAGCAGTACTTC
CDR3: CASSLGRGSNEQYF

J: TRBJ2-7
D: .
V: TRBV30
size: .
DNA: TGTGCCTGGGTCCCCACCTACAGTGCCTCCTACGAGCAGTACTTC
CDR3: CAWVPTYSASYEQYF